The TCR beta chain under discussion was sequenced for a study of blood T cell repertoires in COVID-19. At the level of the study: Collection of acute and convalescent COVID-19 samples took place in the United States, Italy and Spain.

Study processing details: Cell counts per sample came from amplifying reference gene primers. Assay: immunoSEQ multiplex PCR; the TCRdb copy retains only in-frame clones and omits some. V and J calls and clone size are as listed in that table; D and trimming were resolved from the DNA. The sample has about 240,000 clones, roughly 80% seen once. Germline V CDR1 and CDR2: LGHDT, YNNKEL (reference sequence). The CDR3 sequence is 13 residues long. V lost 4 bases and J 0 bases, leaving 4 bases between the germline ends. The source of this sequence is a woman aged 55-69 years with active or convalescent COVID-19. Sequencing used peripheral blood. The V gene is TRBV3-1 (or the pseudogene TRBV3-2), the J gene TRBJ2-1; no definite D call. The CDR3 loop is CASSRGSYNEQFF. For the CDR3, the DNA is TGTGCCAGCAGCCGAGGCTCCTACAATGAGCAGTTCTTC.